This T cell receptor beta chain was recorded in a study of T cell responses to AZD1222 COVID-19 vaccine. The CDR3 is 15 residues long. Germline CDR1 is LNHDA and CDR2 is SQIVND (reference sequence). V shed 1 base and J shed 0 bases, with 7 bases lying between them. Repertoires were generated with immunoSEQ multiplex PCR, while TCRdb's copy carries only in-frame clones and drops some. The sample has more than 110,000 clones; approximately 90% are singletons. The chain links TRBV19 to TRBJ1-3; no reliable D call. The sample in question was peripheral blood, obtained on day 0 of AZD1222 vaccination. This clonotype originated in an adult in good health. The CDR3: CASSIAGSSGNTIYF. CDR3 nucleotide sequence: TGTGCCAGTAGTATAGCGGGATCCTCTGGAAACACCATATATTTT.